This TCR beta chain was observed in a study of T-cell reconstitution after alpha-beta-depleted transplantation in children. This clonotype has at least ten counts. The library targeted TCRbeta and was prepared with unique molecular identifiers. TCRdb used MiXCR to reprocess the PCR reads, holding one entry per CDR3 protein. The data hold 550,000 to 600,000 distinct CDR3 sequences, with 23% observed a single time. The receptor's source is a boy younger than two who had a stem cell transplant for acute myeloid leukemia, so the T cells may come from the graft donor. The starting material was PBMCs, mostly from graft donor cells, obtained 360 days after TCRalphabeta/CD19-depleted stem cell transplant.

The CDR3 DNA follows: TGTGCCAGCAGGGACACTTACAATGAGCAGTTCTTC. Amino acids: CASRDTYNEQFF. The rearrangement joins TRBV5-4 to TRBJ2-1, with D maybe TRBD1 (5 bases). V gave up 5 bases and J gave up 4 bases, with 7 bases separating them. Germline V CDR1 and CDR2: SGHNT, YYREEE (reference sequence). The CDR3 is 12 amino acids.